Presented here are 5 T cell receptor beta chains from one specimen sequenced in a study of T cells after yellow fever vaccination. TCRdb redid the calling of the 5' RACE reads with MiXCR, one entry per CDR3 protein. The sample carries over 70,000 distinct CDR3 sequences, about 7.7% recorded once. The sequencing here drew on CD8+ T cells sorted from PBMCs, taken on the day of the yellow fever booster vaccination. All receptors derive from a man aged 25 to 40 who received the YFV17D yellow fever vaccine.

This clonotype was counted many times. The rearrangement joins TRBV25-1 to TRBJ2-7, with TRBD1 matching 10 bases. J lost 2 bases, V lost 4 bases, and 5 bases had no gene match. From germline, CDR1 is MGHDK and CDR2 SYGVNS. This CDR3 comprises 15 residues. The CDR3 coding sequence is TGTGCCAGCAGTGGTCTCGGGACAGGGGCCTACGAGCAGTACTTC. Translation gives CASSGLGTGAYEQYF.

J is TRBJ1-5 and V is TRBV6-1; D remains unclear. The V end was cut by 6 bases, the J end by 4 bases, with 19 bases between. Per germline, CDR1 MNHNS and CDR2 SASEGT. This CDR3 comprises 16 residues. The CDR3 region is CASSHTMGLGNQPQHF. For the CDR3, the DNA is TGTGCCAGCAGCCACACCATGGGCCTAGGGAATCAGCCCCAGCATTTT.

This chain joins TRBV27 and TRBJ1-6; 7 bases line up with TRBD1. CDR3 length equals 16 residues. V lost 0 bases and J lost 7; bases outside the gene matches: 6. Germline loops: CDR1 MNHEY, CDR2 SMNVEV (reference sequence). This chain's CDR3 is CASSLSPGTANSPLHF. The CDR3 region has the DNA TGTGCCAGCAGTTTATCCCCCGGGACAGCGAATTCACCCCTCCACTTT.

This chain joins TRBV18 and TRBJ2-1; 10 bases match TRBD2. After removal of 2 bases from V and 4 bases from J, the junction contained 8 bases not matched to a gene. Germline V gene data show CDR1 as KGHSH and CDR2 as LQKENI. This CDR3 comprises 17 residues. The CDR3 reads CASSPFLAGEAYNEQFF. CDR3 nucleotides: TGTGCCAGCTCACCATTCCTAGCGGGAGAGGCGTACAATGAGCAGTTCTTC.

This clonotype was observed a few times. The CDR3 region is CASSLQDRYNEQFF. The CDR3 DNA reads TGTGCCAGCAGCCTACAGGACCGTTACAATGAGCAGTTCTTC. The chain couples TRBV7-6 to TRBJ2-1, with D possibly TRBD1 on 5 matching bases. This CDR3 is 14 amino acids long. The germline V gene has CDR1 SGHVS and CDR2 FNYEAQ. Trimming shortened V by 5 bases and J by 4 bases, and 12 bases separated the two germline ends.